This is a list of T cell receptor beta chains from one sample in a study of T cell repertoires in cytomegalovirus infection. One entry per CDR3 protein, called by TCRdb with MiXCR from the reads. The top ten hold 7.5% to 10% of the sample, which has 200,000 to 300,000 distinct CDR3 sequences, approximately 14% seen once. The specimen sequenced was PBMCs. The origin of the receptors is a human donor in good health (CMV status not recorded). Some clones in this sample may be carry-over from other donors' samples. Both conserved end residues are part of each CDR3. The order of the fields is D gene, V gene, clone size, J gene, CDR3 protein, CDR3 DNA. D genes are given only for firm matches. Where a row states a size, it is once, few, many or the class of an expanded clone; other rows omit it.

d_call: TRBD1
v_call: TRBV20-1
clone_size: .
j_call: TRBJ2-3
cdr3_aa: CSAPGQSTDTQYF
cdr3_nt: TGCAGTGCACCGGGACAGAGCACAGATACGCAGTATTTT

d_call: .
v_call: TRBV29-1
clone_size: many
j_call: TRBJ1-3
cdr3_aa: CSVWGSSGNTIYF
cdr3_nt: TGCAGCGTTTGGGGCAGCTCTGGAAACACCATATATTTT

d_call: .
v_call: TRBV7-9
clone_size: few
j_call: TRBJ1-5
cdr3_aa: CASSSDRSNQPQHF
cdr3_nt: TGTGCCAGCAGCTCAGACAGGAGCAATCAGCCCCAGCATTTT

d_call: .
v_call: TRBV29-1
clone_size: .
j_call: TRBJ2-7
cdr3_aa: CSVVRGVLISEQYF
cdr3_nt: TGCAGCGTTGTTCGGGGCGTCCTAATTTCCGAGCAGTACTTC

d_call: .
v_call: TRBV4-3
clone_size: once
j_call: TRBJ1-1
cdr3_aa: CASSLLRNSGVNTEAFF
cdr3_nt: TGCGCCAGCAGCCTTTTAAGGAATTCGGGAGTGAACACTGAAGCTTTCTTT

d_call: TRBD2
v_call: TRBV5-5
clone_size: many
j_call: TRBJ2-1
cdr3_aa: CASSAGLAGGQNEQFF
cdr3_nt: TGTGCCAGCAGCGCGGGACTAGCGGGAGGGCAGAATGAGCAGTTCTTC

d_call: .
v_call: TRBV29-1
clone_size: many
j_call: TRBJ2-7
cdr3_aa: CSVEEPTSSYEQYF
cdr3_nt: TGCAGCGTTGAAGAACCGACATCTTCCTACGAGCAGTACTTC

d_call: TRBD2
v_call: TRBV7-8
clone_size: many
j_call: TRBJ2-1
cdr3_aa: CASSLVGGISYNEQFF
cdr3_nt: TGTGCCAGCAGCTTAGTGGGGGGGATTTCCTACAATGAGCAGTTCTTC

d_call: TRBD2
v_call: TRBV4-1
clone_size: .
j_call: TRBJ2-3
cdr3_aa: CASSQGHPSGGHTDTQYF
cdr3_nt: TGCGCCAGCAGCCAGGGGCACCCCAGCGGGGGCCACACAGATACGCAGTATTTT

d_call: .
v_call: TRBV18
clone_size: few
j_call: TRBJ1-5
cdr3_aa: CASRPGGGQPQHF
cdr3_nt: TGTGCCAGCCGCCCGGGGGGCGGCCAGCCCCAGCATTTT

d_call: .
v_call: TRBV9
clone_size: .
j_call: TRBJ2-1
cdr3_aa: CASSVDRLYNEQFF
cdr3_nt: TGTGCCAGCAGCGTAGATCGTTTATACAATGAGCAGTTCTTC

d_call: .
v_call: TRBV4-2
clone_size: .
j_call: TRBJ1-1
cdr3_aa: CASSQDNAGTLSTEAFF
cdr3_nt: TGTGCCAGCAGCCAAGACAACGCAGGGACCCTGAGCACTGAAGCTTTCTTT

d_call: TRBD2
v_call: TRBV7-3
clone_size: .
j_call: TRBJ2-2
cdr3_aa: CASSSTGLAVVGELFF
cdr3_nt: TGTGCCAGCAGCTCCACCGGACTAGCTGTCGTCGGGGAGCTGTTTTTT

d_call: .
v_call: TRBV25-1
clone_size: many
j_call: TRBJ1-4
cdr3_aa: CASSGDTPTNEKLFF
cdr3_nt: TGTGCCAGCAGTGGGGACACACCAACTAATGAAAAACTGTTTTTT

d_call: .
v_call: TRBV29-1
clone_size: .
j_call: TRBJ2-2
cdr3_aa: CSVPPSDEGNTGELFF
cdr3_nt: TGCAGCGTCCCGCCGTCCGACGAGGGTAACACCGGGGAGCTGTTTTTT

d_call: TRBD1
v_call: TRBV20-1
clone_size: .
j_call: TRBJ1-5
cdr3_aa: CSAKGQGWHQPQHF
cdr3_nt: TGCAGTGCTAAGGGACAGGGTTGGCATCAGCCCCAGCATTTT

d_call: TRBD2
v_call: TRBV20-1
clone_size: .
j_call: TRBJ2-1
cdr3_aa: CSASTSGGAASEQFF
cdr3_nt: TGCAGTGCTAGCACTAGCGGGGGGGCGGCCTCGGAGCAGTTCTTC

d_call: TRBD2
v_call: TRBV6-5
clone_size: few
j_call: TRBJ2-5
cdr3_aa: CASRGAGGPLRETQYF
cdr3_nt: TGTGCCAGCAGGGGAGCGGGGGGGCCCCTCCGGGAGACCCAGTACTTC

d_call: TRBD2
v_call: TRBV20-1
clone_size: few
j_call: TRBJ2-5
cdr3_aa: CSAKIAGGIEETQYF
cdr3_nt: TGCAGTGCTAAAATAGCGGGAGGTATTGAAGAGACCCAGTACTTC

d_call: .
v_call: TRBV20-1
clone_size: .
j_call: TRBJ2-5
cdr3_aa: CSAPRMGVQETQYF
cdr3_nt: TGCAGTGCTCCCCGGATGGGGGTACAAGAGACCCAGTACTTC

d_call: .
v_call: TRBV13
clone_size: .
j_call: TRBJ2-5
cdr3_aa: CASSPEPQAFQETQYF
cdr3_nt: TGTGCCAGCAGCCCCGAACCCCAGGCATTCCAAGAGACCCAGTACTTC

d_call: TRBD1
v_call: TRBV11-2
clone_size: many
j_call: TRBJ1-1
cdr3_aa: CASSLGTGRISEAFF
cdr3_nt: TGTGCCAGCAGCTTAGGGACAGGGAGAATCTCTGAAGCTTTCTTT

d_call: .
v_call: TRBV29-1
clone_size: .
j_call: TRBJ1-2
cdr3_aa: CSVAPRVVAGGYTF
cdr3_nt: TGCAGCGTTGCCCCAAGGGTCGTCGCAGGCGGCTACACCTTC

d_call: TRBD2
v_call: TRBV19
clone_size: .
j_call: TRBJ2-1
cdr3_aa: CASSIDRSGRRGGNEQFF
cdr3_nt: TGTGCCAGTAGTATAGACCGAAGCGGGAGGCGAGGTGGAAATGAGCAGTTCTTC

d_call: .
v_call: TRBV28
clone_size: .
j_call: TRBJ2-7
cdr3_aa: CASSLYGSEQYF
cdr3_nt: TGTGCCAGCAGTTTATACGGAAGCGAGCAGTACTTC

d_call: .
v_call: TRBV7-2
clone_size: many
j_call: TRBJ2-7
cdr3_aa: CASSPRPFEQYF
cdr3_nt: TGTGCCAGCAGCCCACGACCTTTCGAGCAGTACTTC

d_call: .
v_call: TRBV5-1
clone_size: .
j_call: TRBJ2-1
cdr3_aa: CASSVSRLSYNEQFF
cdr3_nt: TGCGCCAGCAGCGTGTCCAGACTCTCCTACAATGAGCAGTTCTTC

d_call: .
v_call: TRBV11-2
clone_size: many
j_call: TRBJ2-3
cdr3_aa: CASSFESTDTQYF
cdr3_nt: TGTGCCAGCAGCTTTGAGAGCACAGATACGCAGTATTTT

d_call: .
v_call: TRBV20-1
clone_size: .
j_call: TRBJ2-1
cdr3_aa: CSGHFTGTGNEQFF
cdr3_nt: TGCAGTGGTCATTTCACCGGGACCGGAAATGAGCAGTTCTTC

d_call: .
v_call: TRBV2
clone_size: few
j_call: TRBJ1-1
cdr3_aa: CASSFAAEAFF
cdr3_nt: TGTGCCAGCAGTTTTGCTGCTGAAGCTTTCTTT

d_call: .
v_call: TRBV5-5
clone_size: many
j_call: TRBJ2-1
cdr3_aa: CASSLDYPLDNEQFF
cdr3_nt: TGTGCCAGCAGCTTGGACTACCCCTTGGACAATGAGCAGTTCTTC

d_call: .
v_call: TRBV5-1
clone_size: many
j_call: TRBJ2-2
cdr3_aa: CASSAGTNTGELFF
cdr3_nt: TGCGCCAGCTCGGCAGGGACGAACACCGGGGAGCTGTTTTTT

d_call: TRBD1
v_call: TRBV20-1
clone_size: many
j_call: TRBJ1-1
cdr3_aa: CSARMRQGSTEAFF
cdr3_nt: TGCAGTGCTAGGATGAGACAGGGGAGCACTGAAGCTTTCTTT

d_call: .
v_call: TRBV12-5
clone_size: many
j_call: TRBJ2-1
cdr3_aa: CASGPNNEQFF
cdr3_nt: TGTGCTAGTGGCCCCAACAATGAGCAGTTCTTC

d_call: .
v_call: TRBV5-3
clone_size: few
j_call: TRBJ1-5
cdr3_aa: CANRPQHF
cdr3_nt: TGTGCCAACCGGCCCCAGCATTTT

d_call: .
v_call: TRBV28
clone_size: .
j_call: TRBJ2-2
cdr3_aa: CATRESRVGTGELFF
cdr3_nt: TGTGCCACACGAGAAAGCCGGGTCGGCACCGGGGAGCTGTTTTTT

d_call: TRBD2
v_call: TRBV2
clone_size: .
j_call: TRBJ2-3
cdr3_aa: CASRRTSRDTQYF
cdr3_nt: TGTGCCAGCCGACGGACTAGCCGCGATACGCAGTATTTT

d_call: TRBD1
v_call: TRBV7-8
clone_size: many
j_call: TRBJ2-1
cdr3_aa: CASSSYRQGVFNEQFF
cdr3_nt: TGTGCCAGCAGCTCCTATCGACAGGGGGTTTTCAATGAGCAGTTCTTC

d_call: TRBD2
v_call: TRBV28
clone_size: once
j_call: TRBJ2-5
cdr3_aa: CASCHKLADGVTKQTQYF
cdr3_nt: TGTGCCAGCTGCCACAAACTAGCGGATGGGGTGACTAAACAGACCCAGTACTTC

d_call: TRBD2
v_call: TRBV5-1
clone_size: .
j_call: TRBJ2-3
cdr3_aa: CASTDRTSLMNTQYF
cdr3_nt: TGCGCCAGCACCGACCGGACTAGTTTAATGAATACGCAGTATTTT

d_call: TRBD2
v_call: TRBV6-6
clone_size: .
j_call: TRBJ2-7
cdr3_aa: CASRRQGGSYEQYF
cdr3_nt: TGTGCCAGCAGACGGCAGGGCGGGAGCTACGAGCAGTACTTC

d_call: TRBD2
v_call: TRBV4-1
clone_size: few
j_call: TRBJ2-1
cdr3_aa: CASSVLAAGSSYNEQFF
cdr3_nt: TGCGCCAGCAGCGTACTCGCAGCGGGATCCTCCTACAATGAGCAGTTCTTC

d_call: .
v_call: TRBV7-9
clone_size: once
j_call: TRBJ2-1
cdr3_aa: CASSPWDPPNEQFF
cdr3_nt: TGTGCCAGCAGCCCTTGGGACCCCCCCAATGAGCAGTTCTTC

d_call: TRBD2
v_call: TRBV7-6
clone_size: many
j_call: TRBJ2-1
cdr3_aa: CASSSPTSGPYNEQFF
cdr3_nt: TGTGCCAGCAGCTCCCCGACTAGCGGGCCTTACAATGAGCAGTTCTTC

d_call: .
v_call: TRBV28
clone_size: many
j_call: TRBJ1-4
cdr3_aa: CASSPVRPATNEKLFF
cdr3_nt: TGTGCCAGCAGTCCCGTGCGTCCCGCAACTAATGAAAAACTGTTTTTT

d_call: .
v_call: TRBV12-3/TRBV12-4
clone_size: many
j_call: TRBJ2-3
cdr3_aa: CASSFGGVTDTQYF
cdr3_nt: TGTGCCAGCAGTTTTGGCGGGGTAACAGATACGCAGTATTTT

d_call: TRBD2
v_call: TRBV4-1
clone_size: many
j_call: TRBJ2-1
cdr3_aa: CASSRQILTSGGEHSYNEQFF
cdr3_nt: TGCGCCAGCAGCCGCCAAATCCTGACTAGCGGGGGGGAACACTCCTACAATGAGCAGTTCTTC

d_call: TRBD1
v_call: TRBV29-1
clone_size: .
j_call: TRBJ1-3
cdr3_aa: CSVSGTGKSGNTIYF
cdr3_nt: TGCAGCGTTTCCGGGACAGGGAAATCTGGAAACACCATATATTTT

d_call: .
v_call: TRBV29-1
clone_size: once
j_call: TRBJ2-7
cdr3_aa: CSVAVTDINEQYF
cdr3_nt: TGCAGCGTAGCCGTTACGGACATTAACGAGCAGTACTTC

d_call: TRBD1
v_call: TRBV7-9
clone_size: few
j_call: TRBJ1-1
cdr3_aa: CASRHNPGQGAWTEAFF
cdr3_nt: TGTGCCAGCAGACATAATCCGGGACAGGGGGCCTGGACTGAAGCTTTCTTT

d_call: .
v_call: TRBV29-1
clone_size: few
j_call: TRBJ2-7
cdr3_aa: CSVELALVGREQYF
cdr3_nt: TGCAGCGTTGAATTGGCACTAGTAGGGCGCGAGCAGTACTTC

d_call: .
v_call: TRBV7-6
clone_size: many
j_call: TRBJ2-5
cdr3_aa: CASSLAVSETQYF
cdr3_nt: TGTGCCAGCAGCTTAGCAGTTTCGGAGACCCAGTACTTC

d_call: TRBD1
v_call: TRBV4-1
clone_size: many
j_call: TRBJ2-2
cdr3_aa: CASSQERPGQMNTGELFF
cdr3_nt: TGCGCCAGCAGCCAAGAACGCCCGGGACAGATGAACACCGGGGAGCTGTTTTTT

d_call: .
v_call: TRBV6-1
clone_size: few
j_call: TRBJ1-5
cdr3_aa: CASSDRGTQPQHF
cdr3_nt: TGTGCCAGCAGTGATCGGGGAACTCAGCCCCAGCATTTT

d_call: .
v_call: TRBV7-2
clone_size: many
j_call: TRBJ2-3
cdr3_aa: CASSFAIDTDTQYF
cdr3_nt: TGTGCCAGCAGCTTTGCCATCGACACAGATACGCAGTATTTT

d_call: .
v_call: TRBV29-1
clone_size: .
j_call: TRBJ1-1
cdr3_aa: CSANSNTEAFF
cdr3_nt: TGCAGCGCCAATTCGAACACTGAAGCTTTCTTT

d_call: TRBD2
v_call: TRBV28
clone_size: few
j_call: TRBJ2-2
cdr3_aa: CASSLSAGGNTGELFF
cdr3_nt: TGTGCCAGCAGTTTATCGGCGGGAGGAAACACCGGGGAGCTGTTTTTT

d_call: .
v_call: TRBV27
clone_size: .
j_call: TRBJ2-2
cdr3_aa: CASSFFQGPTGELFF
cdr3_nt: TGTGCCAGCAGTTTTTTCCAGGGGCCCACCGGGGAGCTGTTTTTT

d_call: .
v_call: TRBV18
clone_size: many
j_call: TRBJ1-4
cdr3_aa: CASSPGPTNEKLFF
cdr3_nt: TGTGCCAGCTCTCCCGGTCCAACTAATGAAAAACTGTTTTTT